This TCR beta chain is from a study of T cell repertoires in cytomegalovirus infection. Whole-study results and caveats: There were carriers of CMV plus the relevant HLA, and cumulative public TCR beta family frequency identified them. What dominated the ex vivo response were HLA-C-restricted CMV-specific TCR beta clonotypes.

This CDR3 has 15 amino acids. V trimming: 5 bases; J trimming: 2 bases; junction bases outside the gene matches: 4. Germline assignment: CDR1 MNHEY and CDR2 SVGEGT. TCRdb fed the reads into MiXCR, producing one record per CDR3 protein. This table has around 100,000 distinct CDR3 sequences, 30% to 35% appearing once. Comment on this clonotype: Its antigen remains unidentified.

The clonotype originates from a human donor in good health (CMV status not recorded). Some clones in this sample may be carry-over from other donors' samples. Sequences were derived from CD8+ T cells from cultured PBMCs, sampled from culture after CMV antigen stimulation. The chain employs TRBV6-2 or TRBV6-3 and TRBJ2-3; 10 bases match TRBD2. CDR3 residues: CASSPLAGHTDTQYF. The CDR3 nucleotides are TGTGCCAGCAGTCCACTAGCGGGGCACACAGATACGCAGTATTTT.